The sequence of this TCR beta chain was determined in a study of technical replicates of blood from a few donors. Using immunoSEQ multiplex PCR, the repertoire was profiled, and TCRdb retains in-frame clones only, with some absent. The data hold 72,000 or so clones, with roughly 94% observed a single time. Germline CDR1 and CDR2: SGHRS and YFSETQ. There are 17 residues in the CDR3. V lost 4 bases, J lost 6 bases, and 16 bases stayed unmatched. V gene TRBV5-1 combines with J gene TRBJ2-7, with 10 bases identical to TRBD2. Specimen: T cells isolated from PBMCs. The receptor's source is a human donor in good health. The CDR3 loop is CASSVGLNLAGGSEQYF. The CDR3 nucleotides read TGCGCCAGCAGCGTCGGCCTGAACTTAGCGGGAGGCTCCGAGCAGTACTTC.